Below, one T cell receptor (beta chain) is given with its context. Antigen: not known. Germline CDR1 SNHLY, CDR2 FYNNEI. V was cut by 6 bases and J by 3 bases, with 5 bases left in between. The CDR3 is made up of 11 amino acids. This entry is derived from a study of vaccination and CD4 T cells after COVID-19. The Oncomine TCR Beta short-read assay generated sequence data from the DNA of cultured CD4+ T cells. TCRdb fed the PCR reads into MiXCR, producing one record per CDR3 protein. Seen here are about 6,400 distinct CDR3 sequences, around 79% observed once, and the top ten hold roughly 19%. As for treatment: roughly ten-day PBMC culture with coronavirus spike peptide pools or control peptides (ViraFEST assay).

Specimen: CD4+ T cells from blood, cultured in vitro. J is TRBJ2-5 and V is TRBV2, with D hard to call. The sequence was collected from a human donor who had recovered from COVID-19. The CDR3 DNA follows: TGTGCCAGCAGACCCGAAGAGACCCAGTACTTC. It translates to CASRPEETQYF.